Sequencing of this T cell receptor (beta chain) was carried out in a study of technical replicates of blood from several donors. The method was immunoSEQ multiplex PCR; TCRdb's version includes in-frame clones alone and lacks a portion of them. In the table there are some 87,000 clones, around 96% of which are singletons. The CDR3 extends over 14 amino acids. The V and J ends lost 4 bases and 5 bases, in that order; junction bases with no gene match: 5. Germline V CDR1 and CDR2: SNHLY, FYNNEI. This TCR was recovered from a human donor in good health. The material sequenced was T cells isolated from PBMCs. The chain is built from TRBV2 and TRBJ1-5, with 7 positions matching TRBD1. As DNA, the CDR3 is TGTGCCAGCAGTGCAGGGGGGATATATCAGCCCCAGCATTTT. Amino acids: CASSAGGIYQPQHF.